This passage covers 14 T cell receptor beta chains from one sample sequenced in a study of T cell changes during pregnancy in multiple sclerosis. Produced via immunoSEQ multiplex PCR; TCRdb's table is partial and in-frame only. The table lists around 48,000 clones, 85% to 95% of them singletons, with just over 0.65% in the top ten. Source: CD4+ T cells from peripheral blood mononuclear cells, taken in the third trimester of pregnancy. Receptors were obtained from a female donor with multiple sclerosis, enrolled in a pregnancy study.

The CDR3 nucleotides are TGCAGCGTTGTAGGGGGCTCTGGAGATACGCAGTATTTT. This sequence encodes CSVVGGSGDTQYF. The chain uses TRBV29-1 and TRBJ2-3; 7 positions agree with TRBD1. V was pared by 4 bases and J by 5 bases, with 6 bases of the junction left unmatched. Germline CDR1 SQVTM, CDR2 ANQGSEA. The CDR3 sequence is 13 residues long.

This chain uses TRBV2 with TRBJ2-1; 7 bases agree with TRBD1. V gave up 0 bases and J gave up 9 bases; unmatched junction bases: 2. The CDR3 has 13 amino acids. Looked up from germline, CDR1 is SNHLY and CDR2 is FYNNEI. This CDR3 reads CASSEAGGGEQFF. CDR3 nucleotides: TGTGCCAGCAGTGAAGCAGGGGGCGGTGAGCAGTTCTTC.

The chain is built from TRBV6-1 and TRBJ1-1; no definite D call. The CDR3 loop spans 14 amino acids. Trimming pared 2 bases from V and 1 base from J, leaving 8 bases between. Germline assignment: CDR1 MNHNS and CDR2 SASEGT. The CDR3 DNA follows: TGTGCCAGCAGTGAACGTTTAGAGAACACTGAAGCTTTCTTT. Its translation is CASSERLENTEAFF.

The V call is TRBV19, the J call TRBJ2-1, with 10 nucleotides matching TRBD1. CDR3 length: 15 amino acids. Germline CDR1 and CDR2: LNHDA and SQIVND (reference sequence). V gave up 3 bases and J gave up 10 bases; unmatched junction bases: 9. CDR3 bases: TGTGCCAGTAGTATTGGGGACAGGGGATTCGAGGAGCAGTTCTTC. Translating gives CASSIGDRGFEEQFF.

The gene calls are TRBV30 and TRBJ2-7; 12 bases fit TRBD2. The J segment lost 1 base and the V segment lost 0 bases, leaving 1 base of the junction unmatched. The length of the CDR3 is 15 residues. CDR1 and CDR2 (germline): GTSNPN, SVGIG (reference sequence). This chain's CDR3 is CAWSVGLAGSYEQYF. The CDR3 DNA follows: TGTGCCTGGAGTGTCGGACTAGCGGGATCCTACGAGCAGTACTTC.

The V call is TRBV10-3, the J call TRBJ2-1, with 8 positions matching TRBD2. The V and J ends lost 4 bases and 6 bases, in that order; junction bases with no gene match: 5. CDR1 and CDR2 (germline): ENHRY, SYGVKD. This CDR3 comprises 14 residues. In nucleotides, the CDR3 is TGTGCCATCAGTGGTCGGGAGGGACGCAATGAGCAGTTCTTC. It yields the protein CAISGREGRNEQFF.

This chain connects TRBV28 to TRBJ2-3, with D possibly being TRBD2 (7 bases). The germline V and J ends were trimmed by 2 bases and 4 bases, with 13 bases remaining between them. This CDR3 comprises 15 residues. The germline CDR1 and CDR2 sequences are MDHEN and SYDVKM. CDR3 sequence reads: CASSLGGASADTQYF. The CDR3 DNA is TGTGCCAGCAGTTTAGGGGGGGCGAGTGCAGATACGCAGTATTTT.

J is TRBJ1-5 and V is TRBV13; D unclear. V was cut by 3 bases and J by 2 bases, with 11 bases left in between. Germline V lookup: CDR1 PRHDT, CDR2 FYEKMQ (reference sequence). The CDR3 length is 15 residues. In nucleotides, the CDR3 is TGTGCCAGCAGCTTGGGCGGGAACGGCAATCAGCCCCAGCATTTT. It encodes CASSLGGNGNQPQHF.

This chain connects TRBV11-3 to TRBJ1-1, with D unclear. The CDR3 is 13 amino acids. Germline CDR1 SGHNT, CDR2 YENEEA. V shed 1 base and J shed 10 bases, with 13 bases lying between them. The CDR3 is CASSLGKGAGAFF. The CDR3, as DNA: TGTGCCAGCAGCTTAGGGAAAGGAGCGGGAGCTTTCTTT.

The J gene is TRBJ2-1, the V gene TRBV11-3, with 12 bases identical to TRBD1. With V trimmed by 0 bases and J by 10 bases, 4 bases remained unmatched. The V gene's germline CDR1 is SGHNT and CDR2 YENEEA. The CDR3 totals 15 residues. The CDR3 nucleotides read TGTGCCAGCAGCTTAGAGGGACAGGGGGCTTTCGAGCAGTTCTTC. Translated, it gives CASSLEGQGAFEQFF.

V gene TRBV7-6 combines with J gene TRBJ2-3, with a weak D call TRBD2 (5 bases). V lost 1 base, J lost 5 bases, and 13 bases lay in between. The germline CDR1 and CDR2 sequences are SGHVS and FNYEAQ. The CDR3 consists of 15 residues. DNA of the CDR3: TGTGCCAGCAGCTTAGAGGGTACTAGTATAGATACGCAGTATTTT. Translation gives CASSLEGTSIDTQYF.

The chain joins TRBV28 to TRBJ2-5, with 8 bases lining up with TRBD2. Germline V lookup: CDR1 MDHEN, CDR2 SYDVKM. The CDR3 has 15 residues. V gave up 5 bases and J gave up 5 bases; unmatched junction bases: 10. The CDR3 sequence is CASSQTSGRIETQYF. CDR3 DNA sequence: TGTGCCAGCAGTCAAACTAGCGGCCGGATTGAGACCCAGTACTTC. The variable domain in full, completed from reference TRBV28 and TRBJ2-5, reads DVKVTQSSRYLVKRTGEKVFLECVQDMDHENMFWYRQDPGLGLRLIYFSYDVKMKEKGDIPEGYSVSREKKERFSLILESASTNQTSMYLCASSQTSGRIETQYFGPGTRLLVL.

This sequence joins TRBV5-1 and TRBJ2-1; 9 bases match TRBD2. The CDR3 totals 18 residues. Germline trimming cut 4 bases from V and 2 bases from J; bases unmatched to any gene: 13. Germline loops: CDR1 SGHRS, CDR2 YFSETQ. CDR3 bases: TGCGCCAGCAGCAGTCCCCGAACAAGCGGGAGGACCTACAATGAGCAGTTCTTC. Its protein product is CASSSPRTSGRTYNEQFF.

This sequence joins TRBV28 and TRBJ2-2; the match to TRBD1 covers 10 bases. The CDR3 runs to 19 residues. Germline trimming cut 6 bases from V and 5 bases from J; bases unmatched to any gene: 18. Germline assignment: CDR1 MDHEN and CDR2 SYDVKM. The CDR3 sequence is CASSSNTGGTGELTGELFF. The CDR3 DNA sequence: TGTGCCAGCAGCTCAAATACGGGGGGGACAGGGGAATTGACCGGGGAGCTGTTTTTT.